Shown below are 5 T cell receptor beta chains from a single sample sequenced in a study of cytomegalovirus exposure and HLA in healthy donors. Both 60 Vbeta primers and 13 Jbeta primers went into the PCR. Measured with immunoSEQ multiplex PCR; TCRdb has only the in-frame clones, and not every one. Its table lists 70,000 to 75,000 clones. Specimen: PBMCs. These receptors came from a female donor in good health and CMV-seropositive.

The chain has TRBV5-1 and TRBJ2-7; 10 bases are shared with TRBD1. Germline V lookup: CDR1 SGHRS, CDR2 YFSETQ. J gave up 2 bases and V 4 bases, and 12 bases lay outside the gene matches. The CDR3 has 17 amino acids. In DNA form, the CDR3 reads TGCGCCAGCAGCCGTGGAGGACAAGGGACAGGGGCCTACGAGCAGTACTTC. Translating gives CASSRGGQGTGAYEQYF.

V usage is TRBV18 and J usage is TRBJ2-1; 12 nucleotides line up with TRBD2. The V segment lost 0 bases and the J segment 9 bases; nucleotides outside the gene matches: 3. Germline V CDR1 and CDR2: KGHSH, LQKENI. The CDR3 length is 15 residues. The CDR3 coding sequence is TGTGCCAGCTCACCACCCCTAGCGGGAGGGAGTGAGCAGTTCTTC. Its translation: CASSPPLAGGSEQFF.

The genes are TRBV19 and TRBJ1-2; TRBD1 agrees at 8 bases. The junction had 9 bases not matched to a gene; V was cut back by 6 bases and J by 3 bases. The CDR3 extends over 15 amino acids. The germline CDR1 and CDR2 sequences are LNHDA and SQIVND (reference sequence). The CDR3 nucleotides are TGTGCCAGTAGAGACCCAGGACAGGGATACTATGGCTACACCTTC. It is translated as CASRDPGQGYYGYTF.

The chain joins TRBV19 to TRBJ1-2, with 7 bases fitting TRBD1. The V and J ends lost 5 bases and 8 bases, in that order; junction bases with no gene match: 14. The germline CDR1 and CDR2 sequences are LNHDA and SQIVND (reference sequence). CDR3 length: 15 residues. CDR3 sequence reads: CASSSRDSASRGYTF. CDR3 sequence (DNA): TGTGCCAGTAGTTCCCGGGACAGCGCCTCGAGGGGCTACACCTTC.

The genes are TRBV6-1 and TRBJ2-3; TRBD1 might be the D (5 bases). Trimming left V 0 bases short and J 1 base short, with 5 bases between. This CDR3 comprises 14 residues. Germline CDR1 reads MNHNS; CDR2 reads SASEGT. The CDR3 is CASSEAGGTDTQYF. The CDR3 bases are TGTGCCAGCAGTGAAGCAGGGGGCACAGATACGCAGTATTTT.